The present entry profiles one TCR beta chain with its context. Its cognate antigen is unknown. Naive CD4+ cells were CD45RA-selected; the remaining cells were memory. Libraries were prepared by immunoSEQ multiplex PCR; TCRdb keeps only in-frame clonotypes and omits some of them. The data contain hundreds of thousands of clones, 55% to 85% of them seen just once; the ten biggest clones take up around 2%. The source of the sample is a study of shared clonotypes between healthy human individuals. General observations from the study: Donor scarcity curtailed the genetic and exposure-history diversity represented herein. Rarefaction showed sorted-subset sequencing was incomplete despite large depth.

This CDR3 spans 12 amino acids. Looked up from germline, CDR1 is MRHNA and CDR2 is SNTAGT. Trimming cost V 8 bases and J 3 bases, with 11 bases left between them. The sample was memory CD4+ T cells sorted from blood. Subset specified: CD45RA-negative fraction. The sequence derives from a woman aged 25-40 years in good health. The V gene is TRBV6-4, the J gene TRBJ2-7; a weak D match, TRBD2 (6 bases). CDR3 residues: CASVWDFYEQYF. CDR3 nucleotides: TGTGCCAGCGTATGGGACTTCTACGAGCAGTACTTC.